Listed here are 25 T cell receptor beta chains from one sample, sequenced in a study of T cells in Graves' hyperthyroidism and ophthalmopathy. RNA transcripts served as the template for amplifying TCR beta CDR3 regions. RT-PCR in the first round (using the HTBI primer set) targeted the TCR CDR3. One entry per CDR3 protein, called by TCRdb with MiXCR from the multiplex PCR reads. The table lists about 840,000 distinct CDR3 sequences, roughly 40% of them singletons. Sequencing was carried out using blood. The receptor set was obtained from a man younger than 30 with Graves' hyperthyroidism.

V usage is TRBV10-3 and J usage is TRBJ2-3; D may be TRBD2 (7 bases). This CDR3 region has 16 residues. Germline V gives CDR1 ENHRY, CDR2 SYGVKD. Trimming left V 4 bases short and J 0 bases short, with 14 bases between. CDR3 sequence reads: CAISADGGPSTDTQYF. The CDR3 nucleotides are TGTGCCATCAGTGCGGACGGGGGGCCTAGCACAGATACGCAGTATTTT.

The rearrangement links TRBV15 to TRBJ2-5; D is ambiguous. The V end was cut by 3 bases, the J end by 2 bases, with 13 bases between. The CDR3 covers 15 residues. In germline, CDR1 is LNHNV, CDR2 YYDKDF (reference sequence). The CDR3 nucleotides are TGTGCCACCAGCAGCCTAATGACACAACAAGAGACCCAGTACTTC. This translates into CATSSLMTQQETQYF.

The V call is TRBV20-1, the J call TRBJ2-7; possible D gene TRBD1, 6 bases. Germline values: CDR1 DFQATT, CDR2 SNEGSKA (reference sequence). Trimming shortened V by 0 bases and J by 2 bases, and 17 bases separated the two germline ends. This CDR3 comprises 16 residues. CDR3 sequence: CSARDLGDMVTYEQYF. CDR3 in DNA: TGCAGTGCTAGAGATCTGGGGGACATGGTGACCTACGAGCAGTACTTC.

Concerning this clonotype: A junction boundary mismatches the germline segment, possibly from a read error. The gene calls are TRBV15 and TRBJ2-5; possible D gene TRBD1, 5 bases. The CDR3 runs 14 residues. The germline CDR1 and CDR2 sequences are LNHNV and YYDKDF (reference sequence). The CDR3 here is CATGSPWGEETQYF. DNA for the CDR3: TGTGCCACCGGCAGCCCCTGGGGCGAAGAGACCCAGTACTTC.

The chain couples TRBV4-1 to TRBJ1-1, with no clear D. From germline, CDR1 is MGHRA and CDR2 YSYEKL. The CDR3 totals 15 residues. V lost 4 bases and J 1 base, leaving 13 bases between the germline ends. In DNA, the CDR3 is TGCGCCAGCAGCCCCCTTCCCCCCCCGAACACTGAAGCTTTCTTT. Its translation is CASSPLPPPNTEAFF.

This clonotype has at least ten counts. CDR3 in amino acids: CASSQDGVEAFF. The CDR3 nucleotides are TGTGCCAGCAGCCAAGATGGCGTTGAAGCTTTCTTT. This chain links TRBV3-1 with TRBJ1-1; D not resolved. Per germline, CDR1 LGHDT and CDR2 YNNKEL (reference sequence). The length of the CDR3 is 12 residues. The ends were cut back, 0 bases at V and 7 bases at J, with 6 bases in the middle.

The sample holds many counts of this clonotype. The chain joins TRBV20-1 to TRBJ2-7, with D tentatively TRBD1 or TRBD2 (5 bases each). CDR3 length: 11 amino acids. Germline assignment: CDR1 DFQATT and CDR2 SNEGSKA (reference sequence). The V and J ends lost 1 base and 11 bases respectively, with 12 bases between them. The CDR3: CSARVIRGEYF. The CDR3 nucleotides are TGCAGTGCTAGAGTAATACGAGGGGAGTACTTC.

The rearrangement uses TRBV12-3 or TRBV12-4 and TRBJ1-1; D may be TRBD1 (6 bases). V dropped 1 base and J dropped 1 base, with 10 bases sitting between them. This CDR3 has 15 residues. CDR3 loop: CASSLVGGTNTEAFF. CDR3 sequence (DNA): TGTGCCAGCAGTTTAGTGGGGGGCACGAACACTGAAGCTTTCTTT.

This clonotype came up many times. CDR3 sequence (DNA): TGTGCCAGCAGCGTGGAGGGGTTCAATCAGCCCCAGCATTTT. As protein: CASSVEGFNQPQHF. The rearrangement links TRBV9 to TRBJ1-5; a possible D gene is TRBD1 (5 bases). CDR3 length: 14 residues. Trimming shortened V by 2 bases and J by 3 bases, and 9 bases separated the two germline ends. CDR1 is SGDLS, CDR2 YYNGEE, per germline.

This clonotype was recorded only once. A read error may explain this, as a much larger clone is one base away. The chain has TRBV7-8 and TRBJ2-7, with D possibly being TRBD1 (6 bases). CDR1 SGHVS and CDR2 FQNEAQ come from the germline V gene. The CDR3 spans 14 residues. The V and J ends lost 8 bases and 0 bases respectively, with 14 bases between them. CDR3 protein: CASRSMTGSYEQYF. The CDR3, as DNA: TGTGCCAGCCGCTCGATGACAGGCTCCTACGAGCAGTACTTC.

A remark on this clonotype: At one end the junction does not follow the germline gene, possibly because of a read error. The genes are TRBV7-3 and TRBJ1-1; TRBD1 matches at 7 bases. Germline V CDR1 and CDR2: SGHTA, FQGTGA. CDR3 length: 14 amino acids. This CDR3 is CASSRLQQGTEAFF. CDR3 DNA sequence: TGCGCCAGCAGCCGCCTGCAACAGGGGACTGAAGCTTTCTTT.

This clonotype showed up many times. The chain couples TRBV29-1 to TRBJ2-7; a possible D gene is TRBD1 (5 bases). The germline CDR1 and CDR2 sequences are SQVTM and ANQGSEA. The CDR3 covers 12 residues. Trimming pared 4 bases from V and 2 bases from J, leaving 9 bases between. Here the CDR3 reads CSVAGIAYEQYF. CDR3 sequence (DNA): TGCAGCGTTGCAGGGATTGCCTACGAGCAGTACTTC.

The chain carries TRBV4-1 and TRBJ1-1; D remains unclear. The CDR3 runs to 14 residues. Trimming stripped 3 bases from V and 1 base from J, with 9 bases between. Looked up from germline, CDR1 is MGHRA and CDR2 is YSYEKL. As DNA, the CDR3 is TGCGCCAGCAGCCATGCAGGCCAGAACACTGAAGCTTTCTTT. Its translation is CASSHAGQNTEAFF.

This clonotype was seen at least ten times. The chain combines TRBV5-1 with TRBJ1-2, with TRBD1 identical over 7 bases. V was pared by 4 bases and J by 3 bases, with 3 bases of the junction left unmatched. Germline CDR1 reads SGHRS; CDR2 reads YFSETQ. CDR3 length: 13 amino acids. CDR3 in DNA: TGCGCCAGCAGCGCAGACAGGGACTATGGCTACACCTTC. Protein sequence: CASSADRDYGYTF.

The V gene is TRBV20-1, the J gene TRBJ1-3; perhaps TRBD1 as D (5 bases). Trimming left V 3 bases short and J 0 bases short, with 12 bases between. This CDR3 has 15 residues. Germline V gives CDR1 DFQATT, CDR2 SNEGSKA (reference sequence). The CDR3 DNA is TGCAGTGCTAGTTCCGACAGAGTCTCTGGAAACACCATATATTTT. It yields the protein CSASSDRVSGNTIYF.

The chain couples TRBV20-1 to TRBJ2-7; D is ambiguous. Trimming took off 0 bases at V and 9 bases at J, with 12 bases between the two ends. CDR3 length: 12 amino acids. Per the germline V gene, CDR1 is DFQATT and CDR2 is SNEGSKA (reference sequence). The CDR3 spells CSAREGDSAQYF. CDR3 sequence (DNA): TGCAGTGCTAGAGAGGGCGACTCGGCGCAGTACTTC.

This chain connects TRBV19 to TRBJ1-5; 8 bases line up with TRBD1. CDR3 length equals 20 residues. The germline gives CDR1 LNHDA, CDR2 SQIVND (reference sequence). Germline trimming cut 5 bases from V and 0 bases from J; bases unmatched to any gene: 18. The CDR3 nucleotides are TGTGCCAGTAGTGCGACTGGCAGGGGGCGTCAAGACGATAGCAATCAGCCCCAGCATTTT. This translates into CASSATGRGRQDDSNQPQHF.

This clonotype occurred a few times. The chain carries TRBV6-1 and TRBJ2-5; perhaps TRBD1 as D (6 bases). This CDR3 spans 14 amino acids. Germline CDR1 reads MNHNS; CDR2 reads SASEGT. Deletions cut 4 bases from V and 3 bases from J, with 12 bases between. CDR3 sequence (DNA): TGTGCCAGCAGTGTTTTGGGGGCCAAAGAGACCCAGTACTTC. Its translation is CASSVLGAKETQYF.

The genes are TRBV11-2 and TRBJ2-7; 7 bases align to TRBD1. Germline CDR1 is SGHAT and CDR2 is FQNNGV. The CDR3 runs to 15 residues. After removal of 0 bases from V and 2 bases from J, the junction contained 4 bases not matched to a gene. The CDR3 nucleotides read TGTGCCAGCAGCTTAGATCAGACAGGGCCCTACGAGCAGTACTTC. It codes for CASSLDQTGPYEQYF.

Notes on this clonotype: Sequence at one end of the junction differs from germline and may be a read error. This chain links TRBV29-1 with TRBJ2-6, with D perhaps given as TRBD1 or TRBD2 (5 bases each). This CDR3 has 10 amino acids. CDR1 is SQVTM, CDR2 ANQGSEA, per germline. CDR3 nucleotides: TGCAGCGGTGGGGGCAACGTCCTGACTTTC. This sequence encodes CSGGGNVLTF.

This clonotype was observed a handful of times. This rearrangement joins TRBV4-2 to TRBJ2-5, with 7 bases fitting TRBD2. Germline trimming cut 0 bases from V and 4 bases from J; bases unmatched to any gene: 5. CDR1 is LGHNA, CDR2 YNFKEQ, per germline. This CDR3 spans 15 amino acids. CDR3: CASSQEWVAGETQYF. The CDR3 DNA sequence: TGTGCCAGCAGCCAAGAATGGGTAGCGGGAGAGACCCAGTACTTC.

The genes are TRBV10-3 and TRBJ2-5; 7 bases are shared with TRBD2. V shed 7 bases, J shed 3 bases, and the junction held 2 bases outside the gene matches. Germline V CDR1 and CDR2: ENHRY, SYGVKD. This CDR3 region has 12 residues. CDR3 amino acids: CAIKREEETQYF. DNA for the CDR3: TGTGCCATCAAACGGGAGGAAGAGACCCAGTACTTC.

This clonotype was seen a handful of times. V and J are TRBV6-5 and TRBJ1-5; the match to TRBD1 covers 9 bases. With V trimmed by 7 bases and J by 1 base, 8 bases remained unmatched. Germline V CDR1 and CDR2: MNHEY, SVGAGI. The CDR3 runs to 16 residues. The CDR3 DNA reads TGTGCCAGCACTTCCGGGACAGGGACCAGCAATCAGCCCCAGCATTTT. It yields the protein CASTSGTGTSNQPQHF.

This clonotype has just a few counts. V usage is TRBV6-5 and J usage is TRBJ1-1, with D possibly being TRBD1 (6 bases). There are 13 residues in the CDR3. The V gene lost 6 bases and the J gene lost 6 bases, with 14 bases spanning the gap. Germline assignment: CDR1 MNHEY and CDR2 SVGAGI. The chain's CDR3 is CASRLGGAAEAFF. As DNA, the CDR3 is TGTGCCAGCAGACTCGGGGGGGCGGCTGAAGCTTTCTTT.

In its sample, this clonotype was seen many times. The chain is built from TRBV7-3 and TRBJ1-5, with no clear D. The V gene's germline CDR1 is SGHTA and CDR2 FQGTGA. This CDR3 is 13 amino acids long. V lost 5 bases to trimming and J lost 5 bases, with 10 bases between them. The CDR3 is CASSVTRDQPQHF. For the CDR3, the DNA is TGTGCCAGCAGCGTGACAAGAGATCAGCCCCAGCATTTT. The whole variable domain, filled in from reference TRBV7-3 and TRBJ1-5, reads GAGVSQTPSNKVTEKGKYVELRCDPISGHTALYWYRQSLGQGPEFLIYFQGTGAADDSGLPNDRFFAVRPEGSVSTLKIQRTERGDSAVYLCASSVTRDQPQHFGDGTRLSIL.